This T cell receptor (beta chain) was recovered during a study of blood T cell repertoires in COVID-19. Generated by immunoSEQ multiplex PCR, the TCRdb table keeps only in-frame clones and is missing some. The data show just over 650,000 clones, with 80% to 90% seen just once and approximately 0.25% held by the top ten. CDR1 LGHDT and CDR2 YNNKEL come from the germline V gene (reference sequence). V was clipped by 0 bases and J by 4 bases; unmatched bases: 5. The CDR3 has 15 amino acids. The sequence derives from a woman aged 18 to 35 with acute or convalescent COVID-19. The chain combines TRBV3-1 (or the pseudogene TRBV3-2) with TRBJ1-1; 7 nucleotides align to TRBD1. Sequencing input: peripheral blood. CDR3 DNA: TGTGCCAGCAGCCAAGAGACAGGGATGGGCACTGAAGCTTTCTTT. Amino acids: CASSQETGMGTEAFF.